Given below is one TCR beta chain in context. No antigen is known for it. TCRdb analysed the PCR reads with MiXCR anew, one entry per CDR3 protein. The sample lists more than 550,000 distinct CDR3 sequences, around 25% occurring once. CDR1 is MDHEN, CDR2 SYDVKM, per germline. V lost 5 bases, J lost 4 bases, and 18 bases lay in between. The CDR3 loop spans 17 amino acids. The sample is drawn from a study of molecular identifiers for immune sequencing clone quantification. The overall study: Replicate experiments divided RNA from roughly 20,000 or 100,000 naive CD8 cells into five parts and sequenced four.

Study observations and caveats: Barcode collisions between identical TCR molecules could shrink estimates of highly expanded clone sizes. Jurkat TCR RNA spiked in from one cell reportedly remained identifiable amid about a million naive cells.

This clonotype was sampled from a human donor in good health. Some libraries in this study had Jurkat cell RNA spiked in. The J gene is TRBJ1-6, the V gene TRBV28; D perhaps matches TRBD1 (5 bases). The source material was naive CD8+ T cells from blood, with Jurkat cell RNA spiked in. Subset in this sample: FACS-sorted CD8+CD4-CCR7+CD45RA+ naive T cells. The CDR3 loop is CASSPVRGRQYNSPLHF. DNA of the CDR3: TGTGCCAGCAGTCCCGTAAGGGGCAGGCAGTATAATTCACCCCTCCACTTT.